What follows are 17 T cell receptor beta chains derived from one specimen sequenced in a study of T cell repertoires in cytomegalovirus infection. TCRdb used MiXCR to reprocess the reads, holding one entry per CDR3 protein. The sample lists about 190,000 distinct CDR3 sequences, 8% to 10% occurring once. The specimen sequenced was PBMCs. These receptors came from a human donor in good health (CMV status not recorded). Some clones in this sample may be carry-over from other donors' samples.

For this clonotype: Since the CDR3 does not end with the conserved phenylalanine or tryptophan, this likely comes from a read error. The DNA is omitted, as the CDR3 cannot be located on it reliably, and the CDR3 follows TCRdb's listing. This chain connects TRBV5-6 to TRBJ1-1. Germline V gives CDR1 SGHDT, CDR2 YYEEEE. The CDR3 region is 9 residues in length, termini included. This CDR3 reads CASRAVEGP.

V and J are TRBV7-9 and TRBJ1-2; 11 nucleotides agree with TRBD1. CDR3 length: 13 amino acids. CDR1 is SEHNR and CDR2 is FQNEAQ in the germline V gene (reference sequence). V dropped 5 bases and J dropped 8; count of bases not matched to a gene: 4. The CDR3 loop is CASSRDRGVGYTF. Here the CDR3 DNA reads TGTGCCAGCAGCCGGGACAGGGGGGTCGGCTACACCTTC.

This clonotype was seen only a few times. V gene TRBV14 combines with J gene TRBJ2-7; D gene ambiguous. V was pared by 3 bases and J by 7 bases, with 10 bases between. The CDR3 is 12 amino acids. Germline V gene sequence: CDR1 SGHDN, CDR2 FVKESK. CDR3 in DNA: TGTGCCAGCAGCCACCGTGTCGGAGAGCAGTACTTC. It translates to CASSHRVGEQYF. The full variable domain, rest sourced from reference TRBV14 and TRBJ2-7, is EAGVTQFPSHSVIEKGQTVTLRCDPISGHDNLYWYRRVMGKEIKFLLHFVKESKQDESGMPNNRFLAERTGGTYSTLKVQPAELEDSGVYFCASSHRVGEQYFGPGTRLTVT.

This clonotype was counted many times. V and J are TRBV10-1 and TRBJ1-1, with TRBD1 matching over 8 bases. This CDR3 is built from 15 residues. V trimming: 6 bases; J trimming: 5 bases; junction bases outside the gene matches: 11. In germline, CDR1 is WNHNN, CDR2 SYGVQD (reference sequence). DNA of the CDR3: TGCGCCAGCAGCGCCGCTCCGGACAGGGCTACTGAAGCTTTCTTT. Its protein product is CASSAAPDRATEAFF.

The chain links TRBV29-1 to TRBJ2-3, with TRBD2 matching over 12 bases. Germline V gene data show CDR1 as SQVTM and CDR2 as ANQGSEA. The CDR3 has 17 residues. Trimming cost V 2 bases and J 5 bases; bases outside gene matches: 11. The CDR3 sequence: CSVEQVWTSGARDTQYF. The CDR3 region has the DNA TGCAGCGTTGAACAAGTTTGGACTAGCGGGGCGAGAGATACGCAGTATTTT.

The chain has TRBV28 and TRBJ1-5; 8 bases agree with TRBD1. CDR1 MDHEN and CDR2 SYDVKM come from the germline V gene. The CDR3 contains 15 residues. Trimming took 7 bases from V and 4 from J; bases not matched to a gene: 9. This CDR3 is CASIETGVGNQPQHF. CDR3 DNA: TGTGCCAGCATTGAGACAGGGGTGGGTAATCAGCCCCAGCATTTT.

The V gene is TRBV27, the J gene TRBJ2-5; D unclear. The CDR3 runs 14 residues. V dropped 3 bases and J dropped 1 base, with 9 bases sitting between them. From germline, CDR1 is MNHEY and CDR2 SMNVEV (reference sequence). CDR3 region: CASSFNTPQETQYF. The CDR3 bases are TGTGCCAGCAGTTTCAACACCCCCCAAGAGACCCAGTACTTC.

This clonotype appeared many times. The CDR3, as DNA: TGTGCCAGCAGACGATATACGACAGGGGGCAACGCTGAAGCTTTCTTT. Translated, it gives CASRRYTTGGNAEAFF. V usage is TRBV28 and J usage is TRBJ1-1, with TRBD1 matching 10 bases. There are 16 residues in the CDR3. V lost 6 bases to trimming and J lost 6 bases; unmatched junction nucleotides: 13. Germline values: CDR1 MDHEN, CDR2 SYDVKM. Full variable domain (outside the CDR3, taken from reference TRBV28 and TRBJ1-1): DVKVTQSSRYLVKRTGEKVFLECVQDMDHENMFWYRQDPGLGLRLIYFSYDVKMKEKGDIPEGYSVSREKKERFSLILESASTNQTSMYLCASRRYTTGGNAEAFFGQGTRLTVV.

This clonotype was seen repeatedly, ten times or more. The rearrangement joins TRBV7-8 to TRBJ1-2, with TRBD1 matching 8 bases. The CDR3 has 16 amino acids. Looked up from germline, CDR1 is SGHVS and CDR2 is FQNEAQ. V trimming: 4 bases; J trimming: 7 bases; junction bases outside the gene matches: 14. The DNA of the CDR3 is TGTGCCAGCAGCTCCCTCCTTGACAGGGGATTTGGTGGCTACACCTTC. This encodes CASSSLLDRGFGGYTF.

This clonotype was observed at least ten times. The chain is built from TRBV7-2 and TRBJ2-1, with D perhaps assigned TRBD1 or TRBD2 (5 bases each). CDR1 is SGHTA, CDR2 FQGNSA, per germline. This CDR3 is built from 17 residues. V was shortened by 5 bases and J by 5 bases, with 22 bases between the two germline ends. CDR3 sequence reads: CASSQAGTPLSNNEQFF. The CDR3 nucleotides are TGTGCCAGCAGCCAGGCCGGGACCCCACTTAGTAACAATGAGCAGTTCTTC. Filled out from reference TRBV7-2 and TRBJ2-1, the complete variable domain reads GAGVSQSPSNKVTEKGKDVELRCDPISGHTALYWYRQSLGQGLEFLIYFQGNSAPDKSGLPSDRFSAERTGGSVSTLTIQRTQQEDSAVYLCASSQAGTPLSNNEQFFGPGTRLTVL.

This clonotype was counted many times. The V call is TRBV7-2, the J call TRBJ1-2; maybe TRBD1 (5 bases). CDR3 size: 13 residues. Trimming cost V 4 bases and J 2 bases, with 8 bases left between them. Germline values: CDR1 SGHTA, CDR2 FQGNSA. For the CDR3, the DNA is TGTGCCAGCAGCTCCTCAGGGAACTATGGCTACACCTTC. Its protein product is CASSSSGNYGYTF.

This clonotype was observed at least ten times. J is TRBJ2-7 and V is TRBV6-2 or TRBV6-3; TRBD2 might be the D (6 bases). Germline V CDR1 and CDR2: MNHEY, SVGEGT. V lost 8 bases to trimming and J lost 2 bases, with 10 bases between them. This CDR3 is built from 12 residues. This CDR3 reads CASCGDTYEQYF. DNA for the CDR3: TGTGCCAGCTGCGGGGATACCTACGAGCAGTACTTC.

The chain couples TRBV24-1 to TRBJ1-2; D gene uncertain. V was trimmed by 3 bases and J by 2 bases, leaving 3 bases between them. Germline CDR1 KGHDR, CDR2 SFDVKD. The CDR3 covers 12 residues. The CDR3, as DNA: TGTGCCACCAGTGATGACAACTATGGCTACACCTTC. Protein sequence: CATSDDNYGYTF.

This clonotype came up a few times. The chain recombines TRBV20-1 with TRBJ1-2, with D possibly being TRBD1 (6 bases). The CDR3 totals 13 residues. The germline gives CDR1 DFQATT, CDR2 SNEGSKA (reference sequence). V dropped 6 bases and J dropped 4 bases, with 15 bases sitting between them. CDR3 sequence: CSAGKQGVYGYTF. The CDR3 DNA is TGCAGTGCGGGAAAACAGGGTGTCTATGGCTACACCTTC.

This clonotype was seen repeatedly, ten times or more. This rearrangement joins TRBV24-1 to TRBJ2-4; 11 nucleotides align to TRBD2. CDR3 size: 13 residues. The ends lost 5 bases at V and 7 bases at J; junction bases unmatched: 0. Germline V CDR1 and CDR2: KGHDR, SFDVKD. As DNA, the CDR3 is TGTGCCACCAGTGGGACTAGCGGGAACATTCAGTACTTC. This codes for CATSGTSGNIQYF.

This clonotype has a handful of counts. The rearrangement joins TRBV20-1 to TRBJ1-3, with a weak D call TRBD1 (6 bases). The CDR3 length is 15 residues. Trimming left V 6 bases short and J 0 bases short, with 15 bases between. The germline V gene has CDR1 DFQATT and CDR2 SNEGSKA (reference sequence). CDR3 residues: CSAAPRGSSGNTIYF. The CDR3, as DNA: TGCAGTGCCGCCCCCAGGGGAAGCTCTGGAAACACCATATATTTT.

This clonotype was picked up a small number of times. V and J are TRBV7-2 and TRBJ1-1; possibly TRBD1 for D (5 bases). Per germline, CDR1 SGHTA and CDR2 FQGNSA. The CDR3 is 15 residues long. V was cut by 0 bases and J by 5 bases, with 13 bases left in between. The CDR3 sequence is CASSLATGTKTEAFF. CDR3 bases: TGTGCCAGCAGCTTAGCTACGGGGACGAAAACTGAAGCTTTCTTT.